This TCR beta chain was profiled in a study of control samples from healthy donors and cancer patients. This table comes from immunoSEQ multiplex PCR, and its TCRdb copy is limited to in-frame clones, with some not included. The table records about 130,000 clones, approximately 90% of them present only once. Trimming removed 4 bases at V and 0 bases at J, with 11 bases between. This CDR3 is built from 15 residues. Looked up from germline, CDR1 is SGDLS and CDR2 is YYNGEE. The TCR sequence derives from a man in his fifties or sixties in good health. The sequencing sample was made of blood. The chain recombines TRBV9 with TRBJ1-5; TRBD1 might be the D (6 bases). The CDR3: CASSPWDTSNQPQHF. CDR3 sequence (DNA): TGTGCCAGCAGCCCCTGGGACACTAGCAATCAGCCCCAGCATTTT.